This T cell receptor (beta chain) was documented in a study of blood T cell repertoires in COVID-19. Study-wide context: Sites in the United States, Italy and Spain provided acute and convalescent COVID-19 samples.

In the original analysis: Quantification of nucleated cells was approximated via reference gene primer amplification. TCRdb's copy holds only in-frame clones and misses some; the assay was immunoSEQ multiplex PCR. V and J calls and clone size are as listed in that table; D and trimming were resolved from the DNA. The sample has 150,000 to 200,000 clones; roughly 87% are singletons. With 3 bases removed from V and 7 bases from J, the gap between germline ends came to 13 bases. Germline V gene lookup returns CDR1 KGHSH and CDR2 LQKENI. This CDR3 is 14 amino acids long. The sequenced material came from peripheral blood. The source is a man younger than 35 who had recovered from COVID-19. This sequence joins TRBV18 and TRBJ2-1; tentatively, D is TRBD1 (5 bases). Written as DNA, the CDR3 is TGTGCCAGCTCACCGTATTACGACAGTAATGAGCAGTTCTTC. It codes for CASSPYYDSNEQFF. Variable domain in full (rest from reference TRBV18 and TRBJ2-1): NAGVMQNPRHLVRRRGQEARLRCSPMKGHSHVYWYRQLPEEGLKFMVYLQKENIIDESGMPKERFSAEFPKEGPSILRIQQVVRGDSAAYFCASSPYYDSNEQFFGPGTRLTVL.